This TCR beta chain derives from a study of T cell repertoires in cytomegalovirus infection. This clonotype showed up just once. The antigen is unknown. Points from the study as a whole: The response measured ex vivo was dominated by TCR beta clonotypes (HLA-C-restricted and CMV-specific).

MiXCR was run by TCRdb on the reads, yielding one entry per CDR3 protein. Here the sample spans 900,000 to 950,000 distinct CDR3 sequences, less than 40% being singletons. The specimen was cultured CD8+ T cells from PBMCs, collected from culture after CMV antigen stimulation. This sequence was found in a human donor in good health (CMV status not recorded). Some clones in this sample may be carry-over from other donors' samples.

DNA of the CDR3: TGTGCCAGCAGCTTAGAAAAGGAAAAACTGTTTTTT. This sequence encodes CASSLEKEKLFF. This chain uses TRBV7-9 with TRBJ1-4; D ambiguous. The CDR3 totals 12 residues. Trimming removed 1 base from V and 8 bases from J, with 5 bases in between. CDR1 is SEHNR, CDR2 FQNEAQ, per germline (reference sequence).